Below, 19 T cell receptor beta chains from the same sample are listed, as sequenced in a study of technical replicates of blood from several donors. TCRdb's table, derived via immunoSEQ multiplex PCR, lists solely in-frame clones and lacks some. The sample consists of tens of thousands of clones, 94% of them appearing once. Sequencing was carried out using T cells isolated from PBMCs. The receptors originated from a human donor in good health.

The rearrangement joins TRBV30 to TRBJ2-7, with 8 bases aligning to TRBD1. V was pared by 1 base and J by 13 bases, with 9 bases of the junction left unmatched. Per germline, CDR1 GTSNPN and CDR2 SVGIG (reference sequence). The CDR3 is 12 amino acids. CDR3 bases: TGTGCCTGGAGTGGCGGACAGGGAAGGTTCTACTTC. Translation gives CAWSGGQGRFYF.

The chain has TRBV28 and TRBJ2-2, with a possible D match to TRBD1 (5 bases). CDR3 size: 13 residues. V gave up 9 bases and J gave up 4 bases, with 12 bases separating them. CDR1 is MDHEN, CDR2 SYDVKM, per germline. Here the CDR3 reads CASQQDLTGELFF. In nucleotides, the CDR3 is TGTGCCAGTCAACAGGACCTCACCGGGGAGCTGTTTTTT. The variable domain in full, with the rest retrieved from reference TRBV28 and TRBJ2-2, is DVKVTQSSRYLVKRTGEKVFLECVQDMDHENMFWYRQDPGLGLRLIYFSYDVKMKEKGDIPEGYSVSREKKERFSLILESASTNQTSMYLCASQQDLTGELFFGEGSRLTVL.

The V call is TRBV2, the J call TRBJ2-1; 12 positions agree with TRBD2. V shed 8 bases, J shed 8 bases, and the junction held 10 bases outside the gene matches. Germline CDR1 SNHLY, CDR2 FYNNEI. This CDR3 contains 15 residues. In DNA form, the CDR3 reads TGTGCCAGCGAAAGGGCTAGCGGGAGGGGGGATGAGCAGTTCTTC. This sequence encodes CASERASGRGDEQFF.

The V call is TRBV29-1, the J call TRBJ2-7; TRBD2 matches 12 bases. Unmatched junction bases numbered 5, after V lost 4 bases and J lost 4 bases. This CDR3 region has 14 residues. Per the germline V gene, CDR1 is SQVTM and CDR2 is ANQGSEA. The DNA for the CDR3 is TGCAGCGTTGTTGGACTAGCGGGAACTTACGAGCAGTACTTC. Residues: CSVVGLAGTYEQYF.

The CDR3 region is CASSPQQGSRTNYGYTF. In nucleotides, the CDR3 is TGTGCCAGCTCACCACAACAGGGATCGAGAACTAACTATGGCTACACCTTC. The chain employs TRBV18 and TRBJ1-2; TRBD1 might be the D (6 bases). The CDR3 has 17 amino acids. V was clipped by 1 base and J by 0 bases, with 15 bases between them. Germline CDR1 and CDR2: KGHSH and LQKENI. The entire variable domain, with the rest obtained from reference TRBV18 and TRBJ1-2, is as follows: NAGVMQNPRHLVRRRGQEARLRCSPMKGHSHVYWYRQLPEEGLKFMVYLQKENIIDESGMPKERFSAEFPKEGPSILRIQQVVRGDSAAYFCASSPQQGSRTNYGYTFGSGTRLTVV.

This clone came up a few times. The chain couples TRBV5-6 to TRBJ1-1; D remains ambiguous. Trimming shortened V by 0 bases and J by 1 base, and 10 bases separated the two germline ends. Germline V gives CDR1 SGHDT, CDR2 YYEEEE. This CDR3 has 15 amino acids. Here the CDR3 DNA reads TGTGCCAGCAGCTTGGCCGGCAGGTGGAACACTGAAGCTTTCTTT. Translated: CASSLAGRWNTEAFF.

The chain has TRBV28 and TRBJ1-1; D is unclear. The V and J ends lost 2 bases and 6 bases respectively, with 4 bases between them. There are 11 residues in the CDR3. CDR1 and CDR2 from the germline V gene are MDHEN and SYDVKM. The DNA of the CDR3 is TGTGCCAGCAGTTTACTCTCTGAAGCTTTCTTT. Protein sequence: CASSLLSEAFF.

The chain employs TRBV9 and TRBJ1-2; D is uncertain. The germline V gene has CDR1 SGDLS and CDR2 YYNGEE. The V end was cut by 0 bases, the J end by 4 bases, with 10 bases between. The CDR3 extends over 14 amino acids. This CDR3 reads CASSVEDLSYGYTF. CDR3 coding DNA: TGTGCCAGCAGCGTAGAGGACTTGAGCTATGGCTACACCTTC.

In nucleotides, the CDR3 is TGTGCCAGCAGTTTTGGGACAGCCTACGAGCAGTACTTC. Its translation is CASSFGTAYEQYF. This chain joins TRBV27 and TRBJ2-7, with TRBD1 matching 7 bases. The CDR3 loop spans 13 amino acids. With 3 bases clipped from V and 2 bases from J, the junction kept 1 base outside the gene matches. The germline V gene encodes CDR1 MNHEY and CDR2 SMNVEV (reference sequence).

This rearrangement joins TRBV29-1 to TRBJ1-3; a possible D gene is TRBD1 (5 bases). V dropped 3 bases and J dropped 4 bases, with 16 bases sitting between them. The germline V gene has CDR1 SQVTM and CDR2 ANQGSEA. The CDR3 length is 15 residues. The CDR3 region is CSVDEYGGVGNTIYF. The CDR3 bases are TGCAGCGTTGACGAATACGGGGGGGTGGGAAACACCATATATTTT.

This chain's CDR3 is CASSWGDDTEAFF. The CDR3 coding sequence is TGTGCCAGCAGCTGGGGGGATGACACTGAAGCTTTCTTT. J is TRBJ1-1 and V is TRBV5-8; the D gene is possibly TRBD1 (5 bases). V was trimmed by 3 bases and J by 3 bases, leaving 9 bases between them. Germline V gene data show CDR1 as SGHTS and CDR2 as YDEGEE. The CDR3 spans 13 residues.

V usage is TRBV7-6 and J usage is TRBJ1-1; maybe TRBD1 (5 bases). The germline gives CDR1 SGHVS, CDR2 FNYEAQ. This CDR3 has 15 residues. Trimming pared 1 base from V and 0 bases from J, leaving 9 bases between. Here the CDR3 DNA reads TGTGCCAGCAGCTTAGAGGCAGGGCTGAACACTGAAGCTTTCTTT. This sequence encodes CASSLEAGLNTEAFF.

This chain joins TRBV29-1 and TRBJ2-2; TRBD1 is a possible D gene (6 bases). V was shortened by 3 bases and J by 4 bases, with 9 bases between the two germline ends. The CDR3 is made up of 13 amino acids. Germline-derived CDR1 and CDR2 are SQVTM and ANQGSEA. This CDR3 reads CSVDKGGTGELFF. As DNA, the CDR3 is TGCAGCGTTGATAAAGGGGGCACCGGGGAGCTGTTTTTT.

DNA of the CDR3: TGTGCCAGCCAAGACCGGGGTTCCTACGAGCAGTACTTC. Translation gives CASQDRGSYEQYF. The chain recombines TRBV28 with TRBJ2-7, with D possibly being TRBD2 (5 bases). Trimming cost V 8 bases and J 1 base, with 12 bases left between them. Looked up from germline, CDR1 is MDHEN and CDR2 is SYDVKM. There are 13 residues in the CDR3.

This CDR3 is CASSQSAGLAKNIQYF. The CDR3 nucleotides are TGTGCCAGCAGCCAGAGTGCCGGACTAGCCAAAAACATTCAGTACTTC. The rearrangement uses TRBV28 and TRBJ2-4; tentative D call: TRBD2 (5 bases). Trimming removed 6 bases at V and 0 bases at J, with 15 bases between. This CDR3 has 16 amino acids. Germline V gene lookup returns CDR1 MDHEN and CDR2 SYDVKM.

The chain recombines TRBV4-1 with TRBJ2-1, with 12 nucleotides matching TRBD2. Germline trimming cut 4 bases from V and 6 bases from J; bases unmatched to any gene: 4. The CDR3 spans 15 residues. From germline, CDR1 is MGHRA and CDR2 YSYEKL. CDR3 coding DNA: TGCGCCAGCAGCCCTAGCGGGAGGGCCTCCAATGAGCAGTTCTTC. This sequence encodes CASSPSGRASNEQFF.

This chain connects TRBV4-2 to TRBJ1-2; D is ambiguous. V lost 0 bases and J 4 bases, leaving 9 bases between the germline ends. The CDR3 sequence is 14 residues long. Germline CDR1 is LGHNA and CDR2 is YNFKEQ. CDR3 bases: TGTGCCAGCAGCCAAGAATTGAAGAGCTATGGCTACACCTTC. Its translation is CASSQELKSYGYTF.

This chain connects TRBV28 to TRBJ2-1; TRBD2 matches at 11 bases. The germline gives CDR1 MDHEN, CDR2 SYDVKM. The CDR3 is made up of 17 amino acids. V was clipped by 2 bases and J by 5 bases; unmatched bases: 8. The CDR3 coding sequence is TGTGCCAGCAGTTTACACGCCGGGACTAGCGGAGACAATGAGCAGTTCTTC. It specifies CASSLHAGTSGDNEQFF. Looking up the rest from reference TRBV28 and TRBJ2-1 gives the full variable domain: DVKVTQSSRYLVKRTGEKVFLECVQDMDHENMFWYRQDPGLGLRLIYFSYDVKMKEKGDIPEGYSVSREKKERFSLILESASTNQTSMYLCASSLHAGTSGDNEQFFGPGTRLTVL.

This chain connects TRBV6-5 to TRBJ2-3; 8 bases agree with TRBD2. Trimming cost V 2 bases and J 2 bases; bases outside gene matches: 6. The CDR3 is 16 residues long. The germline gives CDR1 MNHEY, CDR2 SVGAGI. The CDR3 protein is CASSYVAGTFTDTQYF. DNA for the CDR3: TGTGCCAGCAGTTACGTAGCGGGAACCTTCACAGATACGCAGTATTTT.